The 13 T cell receptor beta chains listed next were all sequenced from one sample in a study of blood T cell repertoires in COVID-19. Repertoires were generated with immunoSEQ multiplex PCR, while TCRdb's copy carries only in-frame clones and drops some. The table includes fewer than 350,000 clones, approximately 88% detected once. Input material: PBMCs or T cells enriched from blood (not recorded which). The origin of the receptors is a man in his sixties who had recovered from COVID-19.

The rearrangement uses TRBV27 and TRBJ1-2; TRBD1 agrees at 10 bases. CDR1 and CDR2 (germline): MNHEY, SMNVEV (reference sequence). The CDR3 consists of 13 residues. With 6 bases clipped from V and 7 bases from J, the junction kept 5 bases outside the gene matches. DNA of the CDR3: TGTGCCAGCAGACGGACAGGGGGTGGTGGCTACACCTTC. It translates to CASRRTGGGGYTF.

The chain joins TRBV5-6 to TRBJ1-3; TRBD1 is a possible D gene (6 bases). CDR1 is SGHDT, CDR2 YYEEEE, per germline. Trimming shortened V by 0 bases and J by 4 bases, and 8 bases separated the two germline ends. CDR3 size: 14 residues. The CDR3 coding sequence is TGTGCCAGCAGCTTGGTTCAGGGGGGAAACACCATATATTTT. Translation: CASSLVQGGNTIYF.

This chain links TRBV11-3 with TRBJ2-3; D is possibly TRBD2 (5 bases). CDR3 length: 17 amino acids. The V gene lost 1 base and the J gene lost 2 bases, with 16 bases spanning the gap. Germline V CDR1 and CDR2: SGHNT, YENEEA. The CDR3 DNA reads TGTGCCAGCAGCTTAGTACGAGGCGGGCACTACACAGATACGCAGTATTTT. Encoded protein: CASSLVRGGHYTDTQYF.

The CDR3 sequence: CASSADRLAGSAQYF. For the CDR3, the DNA is TGTGCCAGCTCAGCAGATCGGCTAGCGGGGTCGGCCCAGTACTTC. The genes are TRBV18 and TRBJ2-5, with 9 positions matching TRBD2. CDR3 length: 15 amino acids. The ends lost 5 bases at V and 9 bases at J; junction bases unmatched: 13. Looked up from germline, CDR1 is KGHSH and CDR2 is LQKENI.

CDR3 amino acids: CASSPNRNTGELFF. DNA of the CDR3: TGTGCCAGCAGCCCCAACAGGAACACCGGGGAGCTGTTTTTT. V and J are TRBV7-3 and TRBJ2-2; D not resolved. The CDR3 sequence is 14 residues long. With 5 bases removed from V and 1 base from J, the gap between germline ends came to 8 bases. The germline V gene encodes CDR1 SGHTA and CDR2 FQGTGA.

This rearrangement joins TRBV28 to TRBJ1-2; D call uncertain. V was clipped by 5 bases and J by 4 bases, with 14 bases between them. The CDR3 has 14 residues. CDR1 MDHEN and CDR2 SYDVKM come from the germline V gene. The CDR3 DNA reads TGTGCCAGCAGTCCCCTGGGAGACCCCTATGGCTACACCTTC. It codes for CASSPLGDPYGYTF.

The chain carries TRBV2 and TRBJ2-5; no clear D. Trimming removed 6 bases at V and 4 bases at J, with 9 bases between. Germline lookup yields CDR1 SNHLY and CDR2 FYNNEI. There are 12 residues in the CDR3. The CDR3 here is CASSLDTETQYF. The CDR3 DNA follows: TGTGCCAGCAGCCTTGACACAGAGACCCAGTACTTC. The complete variable domain, with remaining parts taken from reference TRBV2 and TRBJ2-5, reads EPEVTQTPSHQVTQMGQEVILRCVPISNHLYFYWYRQILGQKVEFLVSFYNNEISEKSEIFDDQFSVERPDGSNFTLKIRSTKLEDSAMYFCASSLDTETQYFGPGTRLLVL.

The chain is built from TRBV25-1 and TRBJ2-5; D call uncertain. The V gene's germline CDR1 is MGHDK and CDR2 SYGVNS. The CDR3 is made up of 14 amino acids. V lost 3 bases and J 5 bases, leaving 13 bases between the germline ends. Here the CDR3 DNA reads TGTGCCAGCAGTGAGAGTAGTATTTTGGAGACCCAGTACTTC. It translates to CASSESSILETQYF.

The V call is TRBV28, the J call TRBJ1-3; maybe TRBD1 (6 bases). The CDR3 has 17 amino acids. V lost 2 bases and J lost 0, with 14 bases in between. CDR1 and CDR2 from the germline V gene are MDHEN and SYDVKM. CDR3: CASSLGTLGLSGNTIYF. CDR3 DNA sequence: TGTGCCAGCAGTTTAGGGACACTCGGCCTCTCTGGAAACACCATATATTTT.

The rearrangement links TRBV28 to TRBJ2-3; TRBD2 matches at 7 bases. The CDR3 sequence is 15 residues long. Germline trimming cut 8 bases from V and 1 base from J; bases unmatched to any gene: 9. CDR1 and CDR2 (germline): MDHEN, SYDVKM. As DNA, the CDR3 is TGTGCCAGCTGCTCGCATGGGGGGGGCACAGATACGCAGTATTTT. This sequence encodes CASCSHGGGTDTQYF. The whole variable domain, filled in from reference TRBV28 and TRBJ2-3, reads DVKVTQSSRYLVKRTGEKVFLECVQDMDHENMFWYRQDPGLGLRLIYFSYDVKMKEKGDIPEGYSVSREKKERFSLILESASTNQTSMYLCASCSHGGGTDTQYFGPGTRLTVL.

The rearrangement uses TRBV7-9 and TRBJ1-3; 7 positions agree with TRBD1. V trimming: 5 bases; J trimming: 0 bases; junction bases outside the gene matches: 4. The CDR3 covers 15 residues. From germline, CDR1 is SEHNR and CDR2 FQNEAQ (reference sequence). The CDR3 here is CASSLGQRSGNTIYF. The CDR3, as DNA: TGTGCCAGCAGCCTGGGACAGCGCTCTGGAAACACCATATATTTT. The entire variable domain, with the rest obtained from reference TRBV7-9 and TRBJ1-3, is as follows: DTGVSQNPRHKITKRGQNVTFRCDPISEHNRLYWYRQTLGQGPEFLTYFQNEAQLEKSRLLSDRFSAERPKGSFSTLEIQRTEQGDSAMYLCASSLGQRSGNTIYFGEGSWLTVV.

The V call is TRBV24-1, the J call TRBJ1-5; TRBD1 is a possible D gene (6 bases). The germline CDR1 and CDR2 sequences are KGHDR and SFDVKD. V lost 7 bases, J lost 3 bases, and 15 bases lay in between. The CDR3 consists of 15 residues. Here the CDR3 reads CATSDPGQTNQPQHF. The CDR3 region has the DNA TGTGCCACCAGCGACCCCGGACAGACCAATCAGCCCCAGCATTTT.

The chain carries TRBV5-1 and TRBJ2-1, with 12 bases matching TRBD2. The germline gives CDR1 SGHRS, CDR2 YFSETQ. CDR3 length equals 16 residues. V lost 3 bases to trimming and J lost 7 bases; unmatched junction nucleotides: 8. In nucleotides, the CDR3 is TGCGCCAGCAGCTCCATGACTAGCGGGAGTTTAAATGAGCAGTTCTTC. This encodes CASSSMTSGSLNEQFF.